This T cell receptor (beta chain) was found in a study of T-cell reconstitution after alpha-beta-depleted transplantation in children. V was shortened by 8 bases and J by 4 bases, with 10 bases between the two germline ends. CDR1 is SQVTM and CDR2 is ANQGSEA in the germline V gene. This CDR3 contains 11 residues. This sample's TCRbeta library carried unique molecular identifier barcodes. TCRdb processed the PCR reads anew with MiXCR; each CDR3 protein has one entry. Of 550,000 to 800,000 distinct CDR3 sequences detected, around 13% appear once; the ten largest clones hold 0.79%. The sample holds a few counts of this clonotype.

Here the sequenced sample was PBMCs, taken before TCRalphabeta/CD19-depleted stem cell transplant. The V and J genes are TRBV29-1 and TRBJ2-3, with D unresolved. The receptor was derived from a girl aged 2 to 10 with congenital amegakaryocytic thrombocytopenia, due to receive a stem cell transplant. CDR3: CSCTIADTQYF. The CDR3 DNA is TGCAGCTGTACCATAGCAGATACGCAGTATTTT.